This T cell receptor (beta chain) was obtained from a study of T cell responses to AZD1222 COVID-19 vaccine. Study-wide results and caveats: Among spike-specific TCRs, nearly half reportedly target unmutated variant regions. Donors skewed white British and female; clonal diversity was possibly underestimated. All repertoire sampling was performed exclusively after the peak T cell response. Recipients of AZD1222 seropositive at baseline numbered only 6 or 7.

From germline, CDR1 is SGHRS and CDR2 YFSETQ. This CDR3 contains 13 residues. Trimming left V 3 bases short and J 3 bases short, with 7 bases between. A remark on this clone: Its specificity is not known.

Produced via immunoSEQ multiplex PCR; TCRdb's table is partial and in-frame only. The sample includes around 140,000 clones, under 95% of them seen just once. The clonotype originates from an adult who received the MenACWY meningococcal vaccine as a control. The chain uses TRBV5-1 and TRBJ1-3, with D hard to call. This specimen was peripheral blood, taken 28 days after the second dose of the MenACWY control vaccine. The CDR3 protein is CASSSGSGNTIYF. The CDR3 coding sequence is TGCGCCAGCAGCTCGGGGAGTGGAAACACCATATATTTT.